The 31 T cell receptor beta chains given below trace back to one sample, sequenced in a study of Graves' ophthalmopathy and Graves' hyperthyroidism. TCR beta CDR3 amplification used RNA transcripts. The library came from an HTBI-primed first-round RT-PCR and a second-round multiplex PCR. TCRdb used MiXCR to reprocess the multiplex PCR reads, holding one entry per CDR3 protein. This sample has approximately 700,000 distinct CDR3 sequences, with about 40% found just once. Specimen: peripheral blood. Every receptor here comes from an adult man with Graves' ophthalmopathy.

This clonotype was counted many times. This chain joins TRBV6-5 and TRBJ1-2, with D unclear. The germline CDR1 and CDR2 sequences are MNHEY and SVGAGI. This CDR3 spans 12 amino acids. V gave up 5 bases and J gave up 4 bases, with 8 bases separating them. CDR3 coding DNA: TGTGCCAGCAGTCCACCAGTCTATGGCTACACCTTC. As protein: CASSPPVYGYTF.

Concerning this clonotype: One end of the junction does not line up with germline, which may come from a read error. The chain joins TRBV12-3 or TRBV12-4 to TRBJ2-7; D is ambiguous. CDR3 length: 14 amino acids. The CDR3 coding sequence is TGTGCCGGCAGTTTTGAATGGTTAACCTACGAGCAGTACTTC. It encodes CAGSFEWLTYEQYF.

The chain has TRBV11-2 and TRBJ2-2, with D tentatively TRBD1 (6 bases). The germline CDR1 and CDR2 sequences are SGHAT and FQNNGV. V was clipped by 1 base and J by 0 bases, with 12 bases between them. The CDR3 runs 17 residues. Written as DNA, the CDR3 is TGTGCCAGCAGCTTAGTCCAGACAGGTCCGAACACCGGGGAGCTGTTTTTT. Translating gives CASSLVQTGPNTGELFF. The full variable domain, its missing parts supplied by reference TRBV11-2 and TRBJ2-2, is EAGVAQSPRYKIIEKRQSVAFWCNPISGHATLYWYQQILGQGPKLLIQFQNNGVVDDSQLPKDRFSAERLKGVDSTLKIQPAKLEDSAVYLCASSLVQTGPNTGELFFGEGSRLTVL.

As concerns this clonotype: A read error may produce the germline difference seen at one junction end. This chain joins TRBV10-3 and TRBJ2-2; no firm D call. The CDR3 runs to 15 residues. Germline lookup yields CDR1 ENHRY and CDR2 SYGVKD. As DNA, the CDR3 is TGTGCCAGCAGTTCCTACATTAAGGGTACCGGGGAGCTGTTTTTT. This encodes CASSSYIKGTGELFF.

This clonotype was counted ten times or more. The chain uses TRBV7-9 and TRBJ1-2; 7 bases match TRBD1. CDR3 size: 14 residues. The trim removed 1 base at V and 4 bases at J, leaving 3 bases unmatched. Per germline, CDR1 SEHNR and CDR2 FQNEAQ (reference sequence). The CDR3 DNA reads TGTGCCAGCAGCTTAGAGGGGGCCTTCTATGGCTACACCTTC. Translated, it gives CASSLEGAFYGYTF.

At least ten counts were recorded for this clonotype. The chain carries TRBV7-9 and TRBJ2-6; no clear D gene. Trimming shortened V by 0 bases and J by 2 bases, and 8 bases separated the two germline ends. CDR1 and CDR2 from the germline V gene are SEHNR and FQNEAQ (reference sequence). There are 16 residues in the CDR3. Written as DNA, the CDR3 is TGTGCCAGCAGCTTAGCGATGGGGACTGGGGCCAACGTCCTGACTTTC. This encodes CASSLAMGTGANVLTF.

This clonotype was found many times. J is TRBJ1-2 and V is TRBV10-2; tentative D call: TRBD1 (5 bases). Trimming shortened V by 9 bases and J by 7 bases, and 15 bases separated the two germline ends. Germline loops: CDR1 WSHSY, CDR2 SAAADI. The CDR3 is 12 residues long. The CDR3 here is CASQGVSGGYTF. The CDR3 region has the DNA TGCGCCAGTCAAGGGGTCTCGGGTGGCTACACCTTC.

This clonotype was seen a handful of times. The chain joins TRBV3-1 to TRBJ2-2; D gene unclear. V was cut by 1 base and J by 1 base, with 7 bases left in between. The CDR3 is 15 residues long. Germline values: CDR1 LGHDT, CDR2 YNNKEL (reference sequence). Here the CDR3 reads CASSQAVGNTGELFF. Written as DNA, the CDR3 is TGTGCCAGCAGCCAAGCTGTCGGGAACACCGGGGAGCTGTTTTTT.

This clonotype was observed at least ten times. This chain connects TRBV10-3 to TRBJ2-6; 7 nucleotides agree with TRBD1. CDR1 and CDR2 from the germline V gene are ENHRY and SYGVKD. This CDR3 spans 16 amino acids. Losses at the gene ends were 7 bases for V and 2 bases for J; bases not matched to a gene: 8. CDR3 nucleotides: TGTGCCATCAATAATCAGGGGGTAGCTGGGGCCAACGTCCTGACTTTC. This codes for CAINNQGVAGANVLTF.

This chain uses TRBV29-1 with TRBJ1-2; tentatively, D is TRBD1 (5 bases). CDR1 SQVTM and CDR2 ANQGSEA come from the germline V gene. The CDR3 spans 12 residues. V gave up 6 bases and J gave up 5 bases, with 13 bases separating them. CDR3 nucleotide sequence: TGCAGCGTCTACCAAAGGGGTTATGGCTACACCTTC. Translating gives CSVYQRGYGYTF.

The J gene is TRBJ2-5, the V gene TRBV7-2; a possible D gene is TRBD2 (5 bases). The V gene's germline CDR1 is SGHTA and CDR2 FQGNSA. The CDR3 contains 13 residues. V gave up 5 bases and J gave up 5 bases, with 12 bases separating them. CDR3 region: CASSPLRVETQYF. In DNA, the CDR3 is TGTGCCAGCAGCCCCCTGAGGGTGGAGACCCAGTACTTC. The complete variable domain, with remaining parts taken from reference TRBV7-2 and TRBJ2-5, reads GAGVSQSPSNKVTEKGKDVELRCDPISGHTALYWYRQSLGQGLEFLIYFQGNSAPDKSGLPSDRFSAERTGGSVSTLTIQRTQQEDSAVYLCASSPLRVETQYFGPGTRLLVL.

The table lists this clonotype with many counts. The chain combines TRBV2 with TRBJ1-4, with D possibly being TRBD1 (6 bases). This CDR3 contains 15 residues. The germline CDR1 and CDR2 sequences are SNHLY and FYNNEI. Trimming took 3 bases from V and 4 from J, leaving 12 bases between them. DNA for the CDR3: TGTGCCAGCAGTGACAGGGGAGAGCTTAATGAAAAACTGTTTTTT. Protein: CASSDRGELNEKLFF.

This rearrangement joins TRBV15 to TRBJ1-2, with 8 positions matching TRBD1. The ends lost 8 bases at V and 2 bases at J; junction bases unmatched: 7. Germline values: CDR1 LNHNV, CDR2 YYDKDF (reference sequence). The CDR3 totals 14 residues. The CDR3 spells CATAPRTGNYGYTF. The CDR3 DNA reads TGTGCCACCGCCCCAAGGACAGGGAACTATGGCTACACCTTC.

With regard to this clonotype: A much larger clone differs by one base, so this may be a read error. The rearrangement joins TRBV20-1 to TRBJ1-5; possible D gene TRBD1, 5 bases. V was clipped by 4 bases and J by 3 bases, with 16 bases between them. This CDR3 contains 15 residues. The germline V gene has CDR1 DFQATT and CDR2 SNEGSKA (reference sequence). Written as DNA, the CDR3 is TGCAGTGCTAAGCCCTGGGACGGCAACAATCAGCCCCAGCATTTT. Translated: CSAKPWDGNNQPQHF.

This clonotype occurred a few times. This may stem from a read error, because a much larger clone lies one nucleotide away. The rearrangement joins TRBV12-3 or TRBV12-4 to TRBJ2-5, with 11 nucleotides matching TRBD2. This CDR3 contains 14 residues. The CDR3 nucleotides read TGTGCCAGCAGCTTAGCGGGGGGGAAAGAGACCCAGTACTTC. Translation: CASSLAGGKETQYF.

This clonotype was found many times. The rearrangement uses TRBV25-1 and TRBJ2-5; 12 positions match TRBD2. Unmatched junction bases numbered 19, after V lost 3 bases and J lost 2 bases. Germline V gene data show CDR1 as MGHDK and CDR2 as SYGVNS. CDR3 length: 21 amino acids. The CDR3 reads CASSEPPGTVTSGRTQETQYF. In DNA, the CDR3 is TGTGCCAGCAGTGAGCCACCCGGGACAGTTACTAGCGGGAGGACTCAAGAGACCCAGTACTTC.

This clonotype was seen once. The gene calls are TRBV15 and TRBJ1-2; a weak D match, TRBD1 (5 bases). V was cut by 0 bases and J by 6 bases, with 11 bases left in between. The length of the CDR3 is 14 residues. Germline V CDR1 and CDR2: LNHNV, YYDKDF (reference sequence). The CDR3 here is CATSRDLGADGYTF. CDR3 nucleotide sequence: TGTGCCACCAGCAGAGATCTAGGGGCGGATGGCTACACCTTC. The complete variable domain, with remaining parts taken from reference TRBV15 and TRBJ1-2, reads DAMVIQNPRYQVTQFGKPVTLSCSQTLNHNVMYWYQQKSSQAPKLLFHYYDKDFNNEADTPDNFQSRRPNTSFCFLDIRSPGLGDTAMYLCATSRDLGADGYTFGSGTRLTVV.

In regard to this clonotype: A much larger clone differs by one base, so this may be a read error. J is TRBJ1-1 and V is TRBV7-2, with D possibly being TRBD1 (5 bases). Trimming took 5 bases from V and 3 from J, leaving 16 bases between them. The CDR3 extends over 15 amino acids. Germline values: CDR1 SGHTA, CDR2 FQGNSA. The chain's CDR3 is CASSRGELMDTEAFF. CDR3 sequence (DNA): TGTGCCAGCAGCCGGGGGGAGCTAATGGACACTGAAGCTTTCTTT. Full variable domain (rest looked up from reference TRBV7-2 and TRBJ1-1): GAGVSQSPSNKVTEKGKDVELRCDPISGHTALYWYRQSLGQGLEFLIYFQGNSAPDKSGLPSDRFSAERTGGSVSTLTIQRTQQEDSAVYLCASSRGELMDTEAFFGQGTRLTVV.

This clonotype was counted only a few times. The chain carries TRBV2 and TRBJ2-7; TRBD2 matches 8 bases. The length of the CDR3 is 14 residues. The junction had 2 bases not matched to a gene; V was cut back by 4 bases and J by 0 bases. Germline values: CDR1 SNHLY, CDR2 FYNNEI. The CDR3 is CASSGLANSYEQYF. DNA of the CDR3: TGTGCCAGCAGTGGACTAGCGAACTCCTACGAGCAGTACTTC.

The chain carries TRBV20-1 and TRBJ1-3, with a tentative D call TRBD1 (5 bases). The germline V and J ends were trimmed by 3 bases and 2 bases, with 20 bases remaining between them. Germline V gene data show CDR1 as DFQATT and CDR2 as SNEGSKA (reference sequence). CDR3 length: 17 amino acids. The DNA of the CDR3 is TGCAGTGCTAGGGGCAGTAGCGGGAGAGGGGCTGGAAACACCATATATTTT. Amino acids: CSARGSSGRGAGNTIYF.

The CDR3 sequence is CASSERGKVDPATNEKLFF. The CDR3, as DNA: TGTGCCAGCAGTGAACGGGGGAAGGTGGATCCTGCAACTAATGAAAAACTGTTTTTT. The chain has TRBV25-1 and TRBJ1-4; a weak D match, TRBD1 (5 bases). CDR1 and CDR2 from the germline V gene are MGHDK and SYGVNS. The V end lost 2 bases, the J end lost 0 bases, and 19 bases lay between the germline ends. CDR3 length equals 19 residues. Together with reference TRBV25-1 and TRBJ1-4, the CDR3 gives the full variable domain: EADIYQTPRYLVIGTGKKITLECSQTMGHDKMYWYQQDPGMELHLIHYSYGVNSTEKGDLSSESTVSRIRTEHFPLTLESARPSHTSQYLCASSERGKVDPATNEKLFFGSGTQLSVL.

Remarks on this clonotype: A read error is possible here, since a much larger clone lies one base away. The CDR3 DNA sequence: TGCAGTGCTAGAGTTGGCAGTCCCTACGAGCAGTACGTC. It is translated as CSARVGSPYEQYV. The chain is built from TRBV20-1 and TRBJ2-7, with D unclear. This CDR3 region has 13 residues. The V gene lost 1 base and the J gene lost 2 bases, with 9 bases spanning the gap. The V gene's germline CDR1 is DFQATT and CDR2 SNEGSKA (reference sequence).

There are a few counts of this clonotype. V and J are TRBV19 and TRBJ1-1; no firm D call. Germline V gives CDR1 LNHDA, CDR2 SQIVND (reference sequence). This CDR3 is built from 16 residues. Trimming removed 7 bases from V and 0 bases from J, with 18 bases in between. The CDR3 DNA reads TGTGCCAGTACAGAAGGGTTGGGGATAATGAACACTGAAGCTTTCTTT. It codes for CASTEGLGIMNTEAFF.

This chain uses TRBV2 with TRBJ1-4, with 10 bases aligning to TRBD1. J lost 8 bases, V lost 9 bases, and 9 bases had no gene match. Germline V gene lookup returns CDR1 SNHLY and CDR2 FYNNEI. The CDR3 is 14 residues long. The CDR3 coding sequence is TGTGCCAGGACTTCCGGGACAGGGGCCGAAAAACTGTTTTTT. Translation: CARTSGTGAEKLFF.

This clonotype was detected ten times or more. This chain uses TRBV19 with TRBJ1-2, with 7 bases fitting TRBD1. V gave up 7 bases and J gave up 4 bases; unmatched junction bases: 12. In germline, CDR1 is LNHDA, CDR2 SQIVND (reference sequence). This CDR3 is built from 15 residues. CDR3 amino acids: CASKEDRWKSYGYTF. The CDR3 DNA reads TGTGCCAGTAAAGAGGACAGGTGGAAATCCTATGGCTACACCTTC.

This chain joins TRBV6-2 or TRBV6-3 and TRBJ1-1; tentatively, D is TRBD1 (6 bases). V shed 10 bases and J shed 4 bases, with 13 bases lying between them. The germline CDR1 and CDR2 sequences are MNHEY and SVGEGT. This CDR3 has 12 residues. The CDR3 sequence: CATRYRVTEAFF. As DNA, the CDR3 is TGTGCCACCCGGTACAGGGTCACTGAAGCTTTCTTT.

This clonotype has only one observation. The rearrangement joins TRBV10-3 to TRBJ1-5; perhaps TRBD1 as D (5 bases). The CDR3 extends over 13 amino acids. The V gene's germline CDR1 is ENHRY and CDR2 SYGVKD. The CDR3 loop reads CATDRNSNQPQHF. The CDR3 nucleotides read TGTGCTACAGACAGAAATAGCAATCAGCCCCAGCATTTT.

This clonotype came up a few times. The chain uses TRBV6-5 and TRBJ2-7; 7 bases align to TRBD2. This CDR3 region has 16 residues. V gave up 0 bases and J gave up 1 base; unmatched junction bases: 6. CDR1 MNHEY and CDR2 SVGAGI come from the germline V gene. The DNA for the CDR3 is TGTGCCAGCAGTTACTCGGGCGGGGGAACATCCTACGAGCAGTACTTC. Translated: CASSYSGGGTSYEQYF.

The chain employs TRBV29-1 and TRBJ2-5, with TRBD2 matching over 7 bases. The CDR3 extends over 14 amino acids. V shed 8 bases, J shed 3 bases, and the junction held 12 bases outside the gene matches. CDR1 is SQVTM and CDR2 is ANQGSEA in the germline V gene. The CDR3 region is CSLRPTGGKETQYF. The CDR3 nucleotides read TGCAGCTTAAGACCGACCGGGGGGAAAGAGACCCAGTACTTC.

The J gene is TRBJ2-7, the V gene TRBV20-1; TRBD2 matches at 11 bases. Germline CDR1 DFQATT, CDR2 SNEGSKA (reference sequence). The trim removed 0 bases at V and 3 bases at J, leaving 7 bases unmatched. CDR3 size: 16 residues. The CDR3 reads CSARELAGESDYEQYF. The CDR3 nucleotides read TGCAGTGCTAGAGAACTAGCGGGAGAGAGTGACTACGAGCAGTACTTC.

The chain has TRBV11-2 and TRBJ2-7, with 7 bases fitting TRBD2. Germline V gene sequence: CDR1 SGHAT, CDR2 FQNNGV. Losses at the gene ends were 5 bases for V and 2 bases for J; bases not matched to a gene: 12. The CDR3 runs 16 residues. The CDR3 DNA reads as TGTGCCAGCAGCAAGATGAAGCTAGCGGTACCCTACGAGCAGTACTTC. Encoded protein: CASSKMKLAVPYEQYF.